These 18 T cell receptor beta chains came from one sample sequenced in a study of cytomegalovirus exposure and HLA in healthy donors. Only in-frame clones appear in the TCRdb table, and some are missing; sequencing was by immunoSEQ multiplex PCR. Of about 140,000 clones in the sample, about 90% are singletons; the top ten hold approximately 8.5%. Source material: PBMCs. Receptor source: a woman under 30 in good health and CMV-seropositive.

The V and J genes are TRBV30 and TRBJ2-1, with unresolved D. The V and J ends lost 4 bases and 0 bases respectively, with 7 bases between them. Looked up from germline, CDR1 is GTSNPN and CDR2 is SVGIG (reference sequence). This CDR3 spans 13 amino acids. As DNA, the CDR3 is TGTGCCTGGACTGTCAGCTCCTACAATGAGCAGTTCTTC. Translating gives CAWTVSSYNEQFF. The full variable domain, completed using reference TRBV30 and TRBJ2-1, is SQTIHQWPATLVQPVGSPLSLECTVEGTSNPNLYWYRQAAGRGLQLLFYSVGIGQISSEVPQNLSASRPQDRQFILSSKKLLLSDSGFYLCAWTVSSYNEQFFGPGTRLTVL.

This chain joins TRBV2 and TRBJ2-5, with 10 bases identical to TRBD2. The V gene's germline CDR1 is SNHLY and CDR2 FYNNEI. The CDR3 has 15 residues. The V and J ends lost 6 bases and 1 base, in that order; junction bases with no gene match: 5. This chain's CDR3 is CASSGSGGIQETQYF. In nucleotides, the CDR3 is TGTGCCAGCAGCGGTAGCGGGGGGATCCAAGAGACCCAGTACTTC.

This clone occurred once. The chain has TRBV10-3 and TRBJ2-5; weak D call: TRBD1 (6 bases). The CDR3 is made up of 15 amino acids. Germline CDR1 is ENHRY and CDR2 is SYGVKD. The V end lost 5 bases, the J end lost 1 base, and 14 bases lay between the germline ends. In DNA, the CDR3 is TGTGCCATCAGTAATCACAGGGCCTCCCAAGAGACCCAGTACTTC. This translates into CAISNHRASQETQYF.

The V and J genes are TRBV27 and TRBJ2-7; TRBD1 might be the D (5 bases). Germline loops: CDR1 MNHEY, CDR2 SMNVEV (reference sequence). The CDR3 length is 15 residues. V lost 0 bases to trimming and J lost 2 bases, with 11 bases between them. The CDR3 DNA reads TGTGCCAGCAGTTTATCGGGGCGGAGACCCTACGAGCAGTACTTC. Its protein product is CASSLSGRRPYEQYF.

J is TRBJ2-7 and V is TRBV7-9; 7 nucleotides agree with TRBD1. The CDR3 is 16 residues long. Per germline, CDR1 SEHNR and CDR2 FQNEAQ (reference sequence). V shed 2 bases and J 4 bases; nucleotides not matched to a gene: 11. CDR3 residues: CASSLNPRGRGYEQYF. The CDR3 region has the DNA TGTGCCAGCAGCTTAAACCCTAGGGGGCGCGGATACGAGCAGTACTTC.

The rearrangement joins TRBV6-4 to TRBJ1-6; weak D call: TRBD1 (6 bases). The ends were cut back, 6 bases at V and 3 bases at J, with 15 bases in the middle. The CDR3 length is 16 residues. CDR1 MRHNA and CDR2 SNTAGT come from the germline V gene. CDR3: CASSVPTGRYNSPLHF. The CDR3 DNA is TGTGCCAGCAGCGTCCCGACAGGCCGCTATAATTCACCCCTCCACTTT.

The chain employs TRBV5-1 and TRBJ2-7, with D perhaps matching TRBD1 (6 bases). CDR3 length: 13 amino acids. The ends were cut back, 2 bases at V and 5 bases at J, with 11 bases in the middle. Germline V lookup: CDR1 SGHRS, CDR2 YFSETQ. The CDR3 protein is CASSFRGEHEQYF. The CDR3 DNA sequence: TGCGCCAGCAGCTTCAGGGGAGAACACGAGCAGTACTTC.

This chain connects TRBV4-2 to TRBJ1-4; the D gene is possibly TRBD1 (5 bases). Germline V gene data show CDR1 as LGHNA and CDR2 as YNFKEQ. Trimming took 0 bases from V and 0 from J, leaving 20 bases between them. The CDR3 covers 20 residues. CDR3 loop: CASSQDLSLQGTATNEKLFF. As DNA, the CDR3 is TGTGCCAGCAGCCAAGATCTCAGTTTGCAGGGCACCGCAACTAATGAAAAACTGTTTTTT.

This clone has just one count. This sequence joins TRBV29-1 and TRBJ1-1; no clear D. CDR3 length equals 11 residues. CDR1 SQVTM and CDR2 ANQGSEA come from the germline V gene. V lost 3 bases, J lost 2 bases, and 4 bases lay in between. CDR3 loop: CSVERNTEAFF. CDR3 DNA: TGCAGCGTTGAGCGAAACACTGAAGCTTTCTTT.

The rearrangement links TRBV20-1 to TRBJ1-2; D is uncertain. Germline CDR1 reads DFQATT; CDR2 reads SNEGSKA (reference sequence). With 7 bases removed from V and 7 bases from J, the gap between germline ends came to 13 bases. The CDR3 is made up of 11 amino acids. The CDR3 DNA follows: TGCAGTGAACAGATGGGTAGTGGCTACACCTTC. It is translated as CSEQMGSGYTF.

This CDR3 is CASSFQQGSTEAFF. For the CDR3, the DNA is TGTGCCAGCAGTTTTCAGCAGGGTAGTACTGAAGCTTTCTTT. This chain connects TRBV27 to TRBJ1-1, with D maybe TRBD1 (5 bases). This CDR3 comprises 14 residues. CDR1 is MNHEY, CDR2 SMNVEV, per germline (reference sequence). The V end was cut by 3 bases, the J end by 5 bases, with 13 bases between.

The J gene is TRBJ1-6, the V gene TRBV7-9, with 10 bases fitting TRBD1. Germline CDR1 is SEHNR and CDR2 is FQNEAQ (reference sequence). The CDR3 sequence is 15 residues long. V shed 5 bases, J shed 8 bases, and the junction held 6 bases outside the gene matches. The DNA for the CDR3 is TGTGCCAGCAGCCCACCGGGACAGGGGTATTCACCCCTCCACTTT. Translation gives CASSPPGQGYSPLHF.

The J gene is TRBJ1-2, the V gene TRBV5-5; D remains unclear. Trimming cost V 3 bases and J 4 bases, with 4 bases left between them. The CDR3 contains 11 residues. Germline V CDR1 and CDR2: SGHKS, YYEKEE (reference sequence). Here the CDR3 reads CASSSSYGYTF. The CDR3 coding sequence is TGTGCCAGCAGCTCATCCTATGGCTACACCTTC. Complete variable domain (other parts from reference TRBV5-5 and TRBJ1-2): DAGVTQSPTHLIKTRGQQVTLRCSPISGHKSVSWYQQVLGQGPQFIFQYYEKEERGRGNFPDRFSARQFPNYSSELNVNALLLGDSALYLCASSSSYGYTFGSGTRLTVV.

CDR3 sequence (DNA): TGTGCCAGCAGCTTAGATCAAAGATTCGAGAGCTCCTACGAGCAGTACTTC. Its translation is CASSLDQRFESSYEQYF. The V gene is TRBV11-2, the J gene TRBJ2-7; D is unresolved. CDR3 length: 17 amino acids. The germline CDR1 and CDR2 sequences are SGHAT and FQNNGV. Trimming shortened V by 0 bases and J by 0 bases, and 15 bases separated the two germline ends.

This chain joins TRBV7-2 and TRBJ2-3, with 11 bases matching TRBD2. J was trimmed by 4 bases and V by 3 bases; bases with no gene match: 0. CDR1 and CDR2 (germline): SGHTA, FQGNSA. The CDR3 covers 14 residues. Here the CDR3 reads CASSFSGGADTQYF. In nucleotides, the CDR3 is TGTGCCAGCAGCTTTAGCGGGGGGGCAGATACGCAGTATTTT. The full variable domain, with the rest looked up from reference TRBV7-2 and TRBJ2-3, is GAGVSQSPSNKVTEKGKDVELRCDPISGHTALYWYRQSLGQGLEFLIYFQGNSAPDKSGLPSDRFSAERTGGSVSTLTIQRTQQEDSAVYLCASSFSGGADTQYFGPGTRLTVL.

The count of this clone is one. The chain combines TRBV6-5 with TRBJ2-3, with D perhaps TRBD1 (5 bases). Germline CDR1 and CDR2: MNHEY and SVGAGI. With 0 bases removed from V and 0 bases from J, the gap between germline ends came to 7 bases. CDR3 length: 15 amino acids. The CDR3 coding sequence is TGTGCCAGCAGTTACTCGCAGGGTAGCACAGATACGCAGTATTTT. Encoded protein: CASSYSQGSTDTQYF.

This chain links TRBV9 with TRBJ2-7; D gene unclear. This CDR3 is built from 14 residues. V lost 0 bases and J 7 bases, leaving 14 bases between the germline ends. Germline V gene lookup returns CDR1 SGDLS and CDR2 YYNGEE. CDR3 nucleotides: TGTGCCAGCAGCGTAGCAGACTTACCTCGGGAGCAGTACTTC. It is translated as CASSVADLPREQYF.

This clone was recorded a few times. CDR3 in DNA: TGTGCCAGCAGCGAACTTGAGGCCAATAATTCACCCCTCCACTTT. This codes for CASSELEANNSPLHF. This rearrangement joins TRBV7-8 to TRBJ1-6, with D hard to call. There are 15 residues in the CDR3. V gave up 5 bases and J gave up 5 bases, with 13 bases separating them. Germline assignment: CDR1 SGHVS and CDR2 FQNEAQ.